This T cell receptor beta chain was documented in a study of glioma-infiltrating T cells after dendritic cell vaccination (dated by TCRdb to 2016 to 2018). Describing the broader study: The cohort comprised about 15 glioblastoma patients from Phase I and II dendritic cell vaccination trials, 9 newly diagnosed and 6 with recurrent disease. Autologous tumor lysate-pulsed dendritic cell vaccination was administered to the patients between the early 2000s and the early 2010s. To make the vaccine, monocyte-derived dendritic cells were cultured for approximately 7 days with IL-4 and GM-CSF and then pulsed overnight with autologous tumor lysate. Patients received three intradermal dendritic cell vaccine injections at biweekly intervals in the arm below the axilla. In glioblastoma patients vaccinated with dendritic cells, deep sequencing of TCR beta CDR3 regions served to measure tumor-infiltrating lymphocyte content and to compare repertoires between tumor and blood. Survival after dendritic cell vaccination was correlated with TCR sequencing metrics, such as TIL content and the overlap between tumor and blood repertoires. What the study reported, not specific to this receptor: Higher estimated pretreatment TIL content predicted longer time to progression and overall survival after dendritic cell vaccination. TCR clonality showed no direct relationship with survival, which suggests that a diverse polyclonal response may be important. The TCR overlap response model with three groups was called speculative and said to need prospective validation. The cohort was small and heterogeneous, only a few patients had full blood and tumor sets, and even fewer had initial-recurrent tumor pairs.

Using the immunoSEQ assay, TCRB CDR3 regions were amplified from around 2 micrograms of genomic DNA, or from all available DNA when less than that was on hand. The multiplex PCR relied on 60 forward primers for TCR V beta segments and 13 reverse primers for J beta segments. To estimate reads per starting template, synthetic control templates were spiked into each sample at limiting dilution. Sequencing produced 87 bp reads on the Illumina HiSeq System. Processing in the source paper ran as follows. PCR and sequencing errors were removed by a nearest neighbor algorithm that merged closely related sequences. TCR overlap was defined as the percentage of unique tumor TCR beta sequences that were also found in the peripheral blood of the same patient. TCRdb retrieved this table from immuneACCESS and kept in-frame rearrangements only. Not all clones are present; in checked studies, unresolved V genes account for under half, and no reason is known for the remainder. V and J calls and clone size are as listed in that table; D and trimming were resolved from the DNA. The sample contains about 32,000 clones, roughly nine tenths of them found a single time. The ten top clones hold roughly 2.3% of the sample.

This clone was detected a few times. This receptor's antigen is unknown. There are no base qualities to consult, and no much larger clone falls within one base. Patients were selected for having adequate residual fresh-frozen tumor tissue and more than two years of available survival data. None of the glioblastoma patients carried an isocitrate dehydrogenase mutation, although molecular status otherwise varied. PBMC were collected before vaccination, two weeks after the third vaccination, and at tumor progression if tumor progression occurred. The Qiagen DNeasy Blood extraction Kit was used to extract genomic DNA. The sequence was obtained from a human donor with glioblastoma. The sample consisted of blood, taken before dendritic cell vaccination.

The CDR3 region has the sequence CASRHRGELFF. The sequenced DNA: TGTGCCAGCAGACACAGAGGGGAGCTGTTTTTT. The sequence joins TRBV6-1 to TRBJ2-2; the D segment cannot be called with confidence. Counted from cysteine to phenylalanine, this CDR3 has 11 amino acids. Only the CDR3 DNA stays, 33 bases, in frame from base 1. CDR1 and CDR2, looked up from the germline V gene, are MNHNS and SASEGT. Between the V and J ends, shortened by 6 bases and 8 bases respectively, the junction contains 7 bases.